These T cell receptor beta chains were read from a single sample in a study of cytotoxic CD8 clonotypes in ibrutinib-treated CLL. Profiled with immunoSEQ multiplex PCR; TCRdb holds only in-frame clones, not every one. The repertoire holds 45,000 or so clones, with roughly 63% as singletons. Material: PBMCs, obtained after 24 months of ibrutinib treatment. Every receptor here comes from a human donor with chronic lymphocytic leukemia. The conserved cysteine and the conserved F or W are not part of the CDR3 here. A D gene is named only where the DNA matches it firmly.

j_call	v_call	cdr3_length	d_call	cdr3_aa
TRBJ1-2	TRBV7-9	12	.	ASSRARGLGGYT
TRBJ1-2	TRBV6-1	13	.	ASSETPQGTYGYT
TRBJ1-2	TRBV27	14	TRBD1	ASSSNPGQRNYGYT
TRBJ2-3	TRBV11-2	14	TRBD2	ASSLGSGFSTDTQY
TRBJ1-5	TRBV19	13	.	ASSIRQDGNQPQH
TRBJ2-5	TRBV4-2	15	.	ASSQDPPGRLLETQY
TRBJ2-6	TRBV2	13	TRBD2	ASSPAGTGANVLT
TRBJ2-1	TRBV2	14	TRBD2	ASTPIAGNSYNEQF
TRBJ2-7	TRBV5-1	12	TRBD1	ASSHGTGNYEQY
TRBJ1-1	TRBV5-1	11	.	ASSLDGRTEAF
TRBJ1-4	TRBV4-1	13	.	ASSHLGRGSEKLF
TRBJ1-1	TRBV10-1	11	.	ASRSGFNTEAF
TRBJ2-3	TRBV20-1	9	.	SGQITDTQY
TRBJ2-2	TRBV5-4	17	TRBD2	ASSPRPLAGGLNTGELF
TRBJ2-7	TRBV11-3	11	TRBD1	ASSSGTGGEQY
TRBJ2-7	TRBV5-1	12	.	ASSIWEGGYEQY
TRBJ1-3	TRBV15	10	.	ATSSDGNTTY
TRBJ2-5	TRBV7-6	12	TRBD2	ASSSDGGSETQY
TRBJ2-7	TRBV6-5	12	.	ASTPGTFTGEQY
TRBJ1-2	TRBV5-1	13	.	ASSPEGGFNYGYT
TRBJ1-1	TRBV6-5	12	TRBD1	ASSYIRQGAEAF
TRBJ1-5	TRBV6-5	13	.	ASRSRPDKDQPQH
TRBJ2-2	TRBV6-1	16	.	ASSEGARLNANTGELF
TRBJ2-7	TRBV4-1	10	.	ASSPGAYEQY
TRBJ2-7	TRBV29-1	11	.	SVESGVSYEQY
TRBJ1-1	TRBV6-1	12	TRBD1	ASRTQGARTEAF
TRBJ2-4	TRBV2	11	.	ASIHVAKNIQY
TRBJ2-4	TRBV5-4	11	.	ASSLDRSGIQY
TRBJ2-3	TRBV7-9	14	TRBD1	ASSFSGQTITDTQY
TRBJ1-6	TRBV6-5	14	.	ASSYGWAGDNSPLH
TRBJ2-2	TRBV2	12	TRBD1	ASSGQGGTGELF
TRBJ2-7	TRBV5-1	13	.	ASRPGSGQAYEQY
TRBJ1-2	TRBV13	10	.	ASSLGRGGYT
TRBJ2-7	TRBV19	13	.	ASSRGTGYSYEQY
TRBJ1-2	TRBV18	13	TRBD1	ASSPWTGVNYGYT
TRBJ2-7	TRBV7-8	12	.	ASSFGRSSYEQY
TRBJ2-7	TRBV4-2	14	.	ASSQGAEDSFYEQY
TRBJ1-2	TRBV6-5	11	.	ASTQGANYGYT
TRBJ1-5	TRBV6-5	13	.	ASNIDGRSNQPQH
TRBJ2-7	TRBV7-7	13	TRBD2	ASSPLAGGTYEQY
TRBJ2-5	TRBV2	11	.	ASSEAPVETQY
TRBJ2-2	TRBV19	11	.	ASSIVVNGELF
TRBJ2-3	TRBV4-1	12	.	ASSQVEYTDTQY
TRBJ1-1	TRBV14	11	.	ASSQVGGGEAF
TRBJ2-7	TRBV2	11	.	ASSPPVAYEQY
TRBJ2-3	TRBV19	12	.	ASKLAEGTDTQY
TRBJ1-1	TRBV13	11	.	ASSPGWNTEAF
TRBJ2-1	TRBV10-3	12	.	AICEEGTYNEQF
TRBJ1-1	TRBV19	15	.	ASSRAWGGHLNTEAF
TRBJ1-1	TRBV11-1	14	.	ASSLGRGGKNTEAF
TRBJ2-7	TRBV7-6	13	.	ASSYAADSAYEQY
TRBJ2-7	TRBV7-9	12	TRBD1	ASSLMVGGGEQY
TRBJ1-2	TRBV6-6	11	.	ASSYSEGSGYT
TRBJ2-2	TRBV13	10	.	ASSRLIGELF